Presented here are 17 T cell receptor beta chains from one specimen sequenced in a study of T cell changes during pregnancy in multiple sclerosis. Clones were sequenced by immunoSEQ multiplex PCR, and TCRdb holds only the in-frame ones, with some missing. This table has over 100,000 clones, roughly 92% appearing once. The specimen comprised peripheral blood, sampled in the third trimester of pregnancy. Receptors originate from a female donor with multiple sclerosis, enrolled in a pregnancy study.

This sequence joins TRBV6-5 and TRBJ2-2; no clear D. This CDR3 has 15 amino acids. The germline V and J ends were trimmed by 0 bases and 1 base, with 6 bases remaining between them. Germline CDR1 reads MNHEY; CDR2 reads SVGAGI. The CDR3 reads CASSYSNRNTGELFF. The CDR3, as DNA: TGTGCCAGCAGTTACTCGAACAGGAACACCGGGGAGCTGTTTTTT.

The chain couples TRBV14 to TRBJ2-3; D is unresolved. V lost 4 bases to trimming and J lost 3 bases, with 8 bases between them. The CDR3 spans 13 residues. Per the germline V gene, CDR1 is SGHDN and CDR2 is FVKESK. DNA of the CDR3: TGTGCCAGCAGCCCGTATACAACAGATACGCAGTATTTT. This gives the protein CASSPYTTDTQYF.

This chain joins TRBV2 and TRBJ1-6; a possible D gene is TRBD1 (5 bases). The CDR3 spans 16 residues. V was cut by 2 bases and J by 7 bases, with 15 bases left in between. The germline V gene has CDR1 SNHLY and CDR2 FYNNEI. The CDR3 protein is CASSERNGDWNSPLHF. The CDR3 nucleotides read TGTGCCAGCAGTGAAAGGAACGGGGACTGGAATTCACCCCTCCACTTT. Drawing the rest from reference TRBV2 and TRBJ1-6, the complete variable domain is EPEVTQTPSHQVTQMGQEVILRCVPISNHLYFYWYRQILGQKVEFLVSFYNNEISEKSEIFDDQFSVERPDGSNFTLKIRSTKLEDSAMYFCASSERNGDWNSPLHFGNGTRLTVT.

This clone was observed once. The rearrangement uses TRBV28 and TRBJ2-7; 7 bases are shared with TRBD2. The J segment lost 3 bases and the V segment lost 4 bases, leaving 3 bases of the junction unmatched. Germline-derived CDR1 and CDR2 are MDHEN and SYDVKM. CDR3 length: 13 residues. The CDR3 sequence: CASSWGGGYEQYF. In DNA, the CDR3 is TGTGCCAGCAGTTGGGGCGGGGGCTACGAGCAGTACTTC.

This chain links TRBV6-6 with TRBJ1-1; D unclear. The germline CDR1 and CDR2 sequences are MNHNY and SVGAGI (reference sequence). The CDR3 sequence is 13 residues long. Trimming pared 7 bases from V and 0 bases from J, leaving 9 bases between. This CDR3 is CASTNGVNTEAFF. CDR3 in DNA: TGTGCCAGCACCAATGGAGTGAACACTGAAGCTTTCTTT.

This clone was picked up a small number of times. CDR3 coding DNA: TGTGCCAGCAGCTCGCAGGGTTACGGCTACACCTTC. Protein product: CASSSQGYGYTF. The V and J genes are TRBV11-2 and TRBJ1-2; tentative D call: TRBD1 (5 bases). Per the germline V gene, CDR1 is SGHAT and CDR2 is FQNNGV. The CDR3 length is 12 residues. The V gene lost 4 bases and the J gene lost 8 bases, with 11 bases spanning the gap.

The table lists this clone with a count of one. The CDR3, as DNA: TGCGCCAGCAGCTTGGCCGGGGGTATCTACCAAGAGACCCAGTACTTC. Amino acid sequence: CASSLAGGIYQETQYF. The chain links TRBV5-1 to TRBJ2-5; D may be TRBD2 (6 bases). This CDR3 region has 16 residues. Germline V lookup: CDR1 SGHRS, CDR2 YFSETQ. V lost 0 bases and J 0 bases, leaving 12 bases between the germline ends.

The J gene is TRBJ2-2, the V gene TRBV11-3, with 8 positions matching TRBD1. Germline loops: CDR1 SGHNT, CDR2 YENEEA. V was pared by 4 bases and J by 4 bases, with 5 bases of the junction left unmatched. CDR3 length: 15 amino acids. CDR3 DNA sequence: TGTGCCAGCAGCTCGACAGGGGCGGGCACCGGGGAGCTGTTTTTT. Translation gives CASSSTGAGTGELFF.

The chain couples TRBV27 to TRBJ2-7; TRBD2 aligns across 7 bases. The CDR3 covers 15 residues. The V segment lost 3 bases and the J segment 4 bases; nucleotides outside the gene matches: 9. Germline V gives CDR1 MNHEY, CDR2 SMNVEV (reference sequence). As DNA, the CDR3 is TGTGCCAGCAGTTTTCAAGCGGGATCGGGGTACGAGCAGTACTTC. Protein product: CASSFQAGSGYEQYF.

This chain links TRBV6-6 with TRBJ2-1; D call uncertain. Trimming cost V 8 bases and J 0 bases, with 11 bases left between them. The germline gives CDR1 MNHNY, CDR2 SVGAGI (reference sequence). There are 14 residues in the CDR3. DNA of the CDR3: TGTGCCAGCCGCAGTACAAACTCCTACAATGAGCAGTTCTTC. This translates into CASRSTNSYNEQFF.

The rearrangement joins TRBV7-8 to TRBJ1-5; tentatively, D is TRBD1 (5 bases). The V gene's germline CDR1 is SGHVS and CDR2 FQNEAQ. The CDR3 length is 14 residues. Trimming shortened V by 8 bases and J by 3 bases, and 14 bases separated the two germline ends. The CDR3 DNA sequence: TGTGCCAGCTCCACGGGGGGGTACAATCAGCCCCAGCATTTT. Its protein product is CASSTGGYNQPQHF.

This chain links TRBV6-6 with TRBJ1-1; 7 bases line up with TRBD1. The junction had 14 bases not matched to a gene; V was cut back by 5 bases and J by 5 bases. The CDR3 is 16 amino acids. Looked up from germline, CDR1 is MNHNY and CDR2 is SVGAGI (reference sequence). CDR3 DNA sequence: TGTGCCAGCAGTCCTGGACAGGCCGAAAAGTTAACTGAAGCTTTCTTT. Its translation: CASSPGQAEKLTEAFF.

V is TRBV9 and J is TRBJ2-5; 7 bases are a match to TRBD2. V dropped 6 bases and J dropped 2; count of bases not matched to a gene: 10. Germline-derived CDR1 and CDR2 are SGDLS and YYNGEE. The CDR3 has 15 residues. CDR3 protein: CASNAMGGGQETQYF. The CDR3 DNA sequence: TGTGCCAGCAACGCAATGGGGGGAGGGCAAGAGACCCAGTACTTC.

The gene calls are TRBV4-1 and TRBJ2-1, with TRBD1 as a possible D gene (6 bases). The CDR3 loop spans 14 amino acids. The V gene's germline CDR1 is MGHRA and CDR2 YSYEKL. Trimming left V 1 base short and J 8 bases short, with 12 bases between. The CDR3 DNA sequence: TGCGCCAGCAGCCAAGCAGGGGCCGACCATGAGCAGTTCTTC. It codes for CASSQAGADHEQFF.

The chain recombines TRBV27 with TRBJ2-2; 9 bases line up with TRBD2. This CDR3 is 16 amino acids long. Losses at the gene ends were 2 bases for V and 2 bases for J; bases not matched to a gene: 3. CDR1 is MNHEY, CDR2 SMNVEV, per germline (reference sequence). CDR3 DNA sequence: TGTGCCAGCAGTTTACTAGCGGGAATTAACACCGGGGAGCTGTTTTTT. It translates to CASSLLAGINTGELFF.

CDR3 coding DNA: TGCAGCGTCTCTCACAGGGTCGGCGAAAAACTGTTTTTT. Translation gives CSVSHRVGEKLFF. The chain links TRBV29-1 to TRBJ1-4, with D perhaps TRBD1 (6 bases). Germline CDR1 is SQVTM and CDR2 is ANQGSEA. Trimming pared 6 bases from V and 8 bases from J, leaving 16 bases between. The CDR3 loop spans 13 amino acids.

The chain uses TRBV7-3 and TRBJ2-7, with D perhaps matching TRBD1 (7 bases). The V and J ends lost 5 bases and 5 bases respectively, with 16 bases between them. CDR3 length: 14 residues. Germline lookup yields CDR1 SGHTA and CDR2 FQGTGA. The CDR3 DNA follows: TGTGCCAGCAGCCAGGGGGGCAGGGTCGACGAGCAGTACTTC. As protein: CASSQGGRVDEQYF. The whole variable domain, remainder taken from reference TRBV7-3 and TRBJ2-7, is GAGVSQTPSNKVTEKGKYVELRCDPISGHTALYWYRQSLGQGPEFLIYFQGTGAADDSGLPNDRFFAVRPEGSVSTLKIQRTERGDSAVYLCASSQGGRVDEQYFGPGTRLTVT.